Described below is a single TCR beta chain sequence and its context. The target antigen is unknown. Combining a sample-barcoded 5' primer with a J-beta primer mix, a second PCR ran for roughly 6 to 12 cycles. TCRdb re-analysed the 5' RACE reads in MiXCR, keeping a single row per CDR3 protein. Among around 800,000 distinct CDR3 sequences listed, around half were seen once. This sample is drawn from a study of blood T cells in healthy people across ages. The donors, healthy Caucasians from Russia, were aged roughly 6 to 90. General observations from the study: As age increased, TCR beta diversity per million T cells fell in a roughly linear fashion.

This CDR3 comprises 14 residues. Trimming stripped 3 bases from V and 6 bases from J, with 14 bases between. The chain carries TRBV12-3 or TRBV12-4 and TRBJ2-5, with D unclear. Sequencing was performed on blood. The source is a man at least 80 years old in good health. The CDR3 protein is CASSFVRQAKTQYF. The DNA of the CDR3 is TGTGCCAGCAGTTTTGTCAGGCAGGCAAAGACCCAGTACTTC.